This T cell receptor (beta chain) derives from a study of vaccination and CD4 T cells after COVID-19. Study summary: The convalescent group had six males, four females, seven Caucasians, two Asians, one multiracial.

Germline V gives CDR1 ENHRY, CDR2 SYGVKD. V trimming: 5 bases; J trimming: 0 bases; junction bases outside the gene matches: 7. This CDR3 has 15 amino acids. Turning to this clonotype: Antigen unknown.

As for treatment: roughly 11-day PBMC culture with coronavirus spike peptide pools or control peptides (ViraFEST assay). Cultured CD4+ T-cell DNA underwent Oncomine TCR Beta short-read sequencing. TCRdb fed the PCR reads into MiXCR, producing one record per CDR3 protein. The table records 20,000 to 25,000 distinct CDR3 sequences, around 62% of them present only once. The TCR comes from a human donor who received a COVID-19 vaccine. This chain connects TRBV10-3 to TRBJ2-7; 7 positions match TRBD1. Sequenced here: CD4+ T cells from blood, cultured in vitro, sampled before SARS-CoV-2 vaccination. DNA of the CDR3: TGTGCCATCAGTTTAATAACAGGGGACTCCTACGAGCAGTACTTC. Its protein is CAISLITGDSYEQYF.